These 8 T cell receptor beta chains share one sample of origin, sequenced in a study of radiotherapy plus CTLA-4 blockade in lung cancer. Profiling relied on immunoSEQ multiplex PCR, and the TCRdb table lists in-frame clones only, not all of them. The sample comprises 70,000 to 95,000 clones, about four fifths of which are singletons, and just over 14% rests with the top ten. The sample here was peripheral blood, taken from a patient treated with radiotherapy plus ipilimumab. The receptors derive from a human donor with non-small cell lung cancer that progressed on radiotherapy plus ipilimumab.

J is TRBJ2-3 and V is TRBV2; tentatively, D is TRBD2 (5 bases). Germline V gene sequence: CDR1 SNHLY, CDR2 FYNNEI. V gave up 2 bases and J gave up 3 bases, with 12 bases separating them. The CDR3 extends over 15 amino acids. CDR3 sequence reads: CASSERASRTDTQYF. The CDR3 bases are TGTGCCAGCAGTGAAAGGGCTAGCAGGACAGATACGCAGTATTTT.

The chain links TRBV7-6 to TRBJ2-1, with 10 bases identical to TRBD2. The CDR3 loop spans 15 amino acids. V was pared by 5 bases and J by 9 bases, with 10 bases of the junction left unmatched. CDR1 SGHVS and CDR2 FNYEAQ come from the germline V gene. CDR3 coding DNA: TGTGCCAGCAGCACTACAGCGGGGGGGCTCGGTGAGCAGTTCTTC. Amino acids: CASSTTAGGLGEQFF. Filled out from reference TRBV7-6 and TRBJ2-1, the complete variable domain reads GAGVSQSPRYKVTKRGQDVALRCDPISGHVSLYWYRQALGQGPEFLTYFNYEAQQDKSGLPNDRFSAERPEGSISTLTIQRTEQRDSAMYRCASSTTAGGLGEQFFGPGTRLTVL.

This clone was counted once. This sequence joins TRBV7-2 and TRBJ1-4; TRBD1 might be the D (6 bases). The germline V and J ends were trimmed by 4 bases and 8 bases, with 11 bases remaining between them. Looked up from germline, CDR1 is SGHTA and CDR2 is FQGNSA. This CDR3 spans 13 amino acids. Here the CDR3 DNA reads TGTGCCAGCAGCTCACAGGGCAACGAAAAACTGTTTTTT. Protein sequence: CASSSQGNEKLFF.

This chain connects TRBV7-9 to TRBJ2-7, with unresolved D. The CDR3 loop spans 13 amino acids. Germline assignment: CDR1 SEHNR and CDR2 FQNEAQ (reference sequence). Trimming pared 3 bases from V and 3 bases from J, leaving 9 bases between. CDR3 sequence: CASSFPAGYEQYF. Written as DNA, the CDR3 is TGTGCCAGCAGCTTCCCCGCAGGCTACGAGCAGTACTTC.

This chain joins TRBV5-6 and TRBJ2-5; D unclear. Looked up from germline, CDR1 is SGHDT and CDR2 is YYEEEE. This CDR3 region has 11 residues. V dropped 0 bases and J dropped 5 bases, with 2 bases sitting between them. The CDR3 loop is CASSLAETQYF. The CDR3 coding sequence is TGTGCCAGCAGCTTGGCTGAGACCCAGTACTTC.

The chain links TRBV12-5 to TRBJ2-5, with D possibly being TRBD1 (6 bases). The germline V gene encodes CDR1 LGHNT and CDR2 FRNRAP. Trimming stripped 0 bases from V and 1 base from J, with 6 bases between. The CDR3 is 14 residues long. The CDR3 DNA reads TGTGCTAGTGGTTTGGTAGGGGGCCAAGAGACCCAGTACTTC. Its protein is CASGLVGGQETQYF.

The chain combines TRBV5-1 with TRBJ2-7, with TRBD1 matching over 12 bases. Trimming cost V 1 base and J 7 bases; bases outside gene matches: 6. From germline, CDR1 is SGHRS and CDR2 YFSETQ. This CDR3 comprises 15 residues. The CDR3 here is CASSLLGTGGGEQYF. CDR3 in DNA: TGCGCCAGCAGCTTGTTAGGGACAGGGGGCGGGGAGCAGTACTTC.

The rearrangement uses TRBV18 and TRBJ2-2; D unresolved. This CDR3 has 15 amino acids. CDR1 and CDR2 (germline): KGHSH, LQKENI. V was cut by 1 base and J by 1 base, with 7 bases left in between. CDR3 amino acids: CASSPLKGNTGELFF. The CDR3 nucleotides are TGTGCCAGCTCACCACTTAAGGGGAACACCGGGGAGCTGTTTTTT.